This TCR beta chain was sequenced during a study of cytomegalovirus exposure and HLA in healthy donors. Study findings and constraints: Productive status was seen about 87% or about 30% of the time for most TCR beta V segments in an earlier analysis. A later analysis reportedly found that, within productive TCRs, an Asian-associated ancestry cluster had fewer N-insertions than the mean observed across the approximately 700 donors. Trimming of TCR beta V- and J-genes showed a link, identified in a later analysis, to a missense DCLRE1C variant.

The PCR ran on 60 Vbeta and 13 Jbeta primers. TCRdb's copy holds only in-frame clones and misses some; the assay was immunoSEQ multiplex PCR. The sample has approximately 160,000 clones, about 75% seen once. Regarding this clone: Antigen unknown.

The CDR3 spans 15 residues. Germline trimming cut 5 bases from V and 1 base from J; bases unmatched to any gene: 2. Germline CDR1 reads SGHNT; CDR2 reads YYREEE (reference sequence). This rearrangement joins TRBV5-4 to TRBJ2-2; 10 bases map to TRBD2. This clonotype was obtained from a male donor in good health and CMV-seronegative. Sequenced sample: PBMCs. The CDR3 DNA sequence: TGTGCCAGCAGACCTAGCGGGGGGAACACCGGGGAGCTGTTTTTT. It specifies CASRPSGGNTGELFF.